This is a list of T cell receptor beta chains from one sample in a study of shared clonotypes between healthy human individuals. Produced via immunoSEQ multiplex PCR; TCRdb's table is partial and in-frame only. The profile shows around 2.1 million clones, approximately 96% of them singletons. The sequenced sample consisted of naive CD4+ T cells sorted from blood. The receptor set was obtained from a man aged 18 to 30 in good health. Each CDR3 is given with its conserved first and last residue. The D gene is left open where the match is weak. Clone size is stated in some rows and not others, as once, few, many or a class when expanded.

size	V	D	J	CDR3	DNA
once	TRBV6-6	TRBD2	TRBJ2-1	CASSQGLAGGSEQFF	TGTGCCAGCAGTCAAGGACTAGCGGGGGGAAGTGAGCAGTTCTTC
once	TRBV6-6	TRBD1	TRBJ2-1	CASKREGAGNEQFF	TGTGCCAGCAAAAGAGAGGGGGCGGGTAATGAGCAGTTCTTC
NA	TRBV30	NA	TRBJ1-6	CAWSFSRDSPLHF	TGTGCCTGGAGTTTCTCTCGGGATTCACCCCTCCACTTT
NA	TRBV7-9	NA	TRBJ2-1	CASSLFPGALNEQFF	TGTGCCAGCAGCTTATTCCCGGGAGCCCTAAATGAGCAGTTCTTC
NA	TRBV30	TRBD1	TRBJ1-4	CAWTTDRPGKLFF	TGTGCCTGGACCACGGACAGGCCCGGGAAACTGTTTTTT
NA	TRBV18	NA	TRBJ1-1	CASSPGVRMNTEAFF	TGTGCCAGCTCACCGGGGGTGCGCATGAACACTGAAGCTTTCTTT
NA	TRBV7-2	NA	TRBJ2-7	CASSLEGGYEQYF	TGTGCCAGCAGCTTAGAGGGGGGCTACGAGCAGTACTTC
NA	TRBV19	NA	TRBJ1-1	CASSILGGPEAFF	TGTGCCAGTAGTATACTTGGGGGACCCGAAGCTTTCTTT
NA	TRBV4-1	NA	TRBJ1-5	CASSQVAGGNQPQHF	TGCGCCAGCAGCCAAGTTGCAGGGGGCAATCAGCCCCAGCATTTT
NA	TRBV18	TRBD1	TRBJ2-7	CASSEGQGGSYEQYF	TGTGCCAGCTCCGAAGGACAGGGTGGCTCCTACGAGCAGTACTTC
NA	TRBV5-1	NA	TRBJ2-7	CASSLTGPTYEQYF	TGCGCCAGCAGCCTAACGGGGCCCACCTACGAGCAGTACTTC
few	TRBV5-4	NA	TRBJ2-3	CASSDTDTQYF	TGTGCCAGCAGCGACACAGATACGCAGTATTTT
NA	TRBV7-3	TRBD1	TRBJ1-1	CASSWDRRAEAFF	TGTGCCAGCAGCTGGGACAGGCGGGCTGAAGCTTTCTTT
once	TRBV10-3	NA	TRBJ2-5	CAISELRVETQYF	TGTGCCATCAGTGAGTTGCGGGTGGAGACCCAGTACTTC